Presented here are 21 T cell receptor beta chains from one specimen sequenced in a study of beta chain features in type 1 diabetes. As every portion of the isolated RNA was reverse transcribed, the sequencing read expressed TCRB transcripts. The assay was immunoSEQ multiplex PCR, and TCRdb's table has in-frame clones only and misses some. The sample yields about 140,000 clones, less than 10% seen once. Sequences were obtained from central memory CD4+ T cells from blood. The receptors derive from a woman in her thirties or forties in good health.

This clone was seen more than once but under ten times. The chain uses TRBV5-1 and TRBJ2-3; 8 bases align to TRBD2. CDR1 is SGHRS and CDR2 is YFSETQ in the germline V gene. The CDR3 runs 14 residues. J gave up 1 base and V 7 bases, and 5 bases lay outside the gene matches. CDR3 nucleotides: TGCGCCAGCTCACTGACTAGCGGCACAGATACGCAGTATTTT. The encoded protein is CASSLTSGTDTQYF. Full variable domain (rest looked up from reference TRBV5-1 and TRBJ2-3): KAGVTQTPRYLIKTRGQQVTLSCSPISGHRSVSWYQQTPGQGLQFLFEYFSETQRNKGNFPGRFSGRQFSNSRSEMNVSTLELGDSALYLCASSLTSGTDTQYFGPGTRLTVL.

This clone was picked up a small number of times. This sample includes further DNA sequences coding for the same CDR3. The chain carries TRBV9 and TRBJ2-5, with D hard to call. Germline V gene sequence: CDR1 SGDLS, CDR2 YYNGEE. V was pared by 0 bases and J by 0 bases, with 6 bases between. The CDR3 is made up of 14 amino acids. This chain's CDR3 is CASSVGGNQETQYF. For the CDR3, the DNA is TGTGCCAGCAGCGTAGGAGGAAACCAAGAGACCCAGTACTTC.

The genes are TRBV5-6 and TRBJ2-3; D might be TRBD1 (6 bases). V dropped 4 bases and J dropped 1 base, with 10 bases sitting between them. Germline V CDR1 and CDR2: SGHDT, YYEEEE. The length of the CDR3 is 14 residues. The CDR3 loop reads CASSRDTRTDTQYF. The CDR3 nucleotides are TGTGCCAGCAGCCGGGACACCCGCACAGATACGCAGTATTTT.

This clone has just a few counts. The chain has TRBV6-6 and TRBJ1-5; TRBD1 matches at 9 bases. CDR3 length equals 14 residues. Germline V gene lookup returns CDR1 MNHNY and CDR2 SVGAGI (reference sequence). V trimming: 8 bases; J trimming: 7 bases; junction bases outside the gene matches: 9. The CDR3 DNA is TGTGCCAGCTCCGTAGGGACAGGGAGGCAGCCCCAGCATTTT. This codes for CASSVGTGRQPQHF.

This clone turned up a few times. V usage is TRBV7-9 and J usage is TRBJ1-1; no clear D gene. CDR3 length equals 11 residues. The germline V and J ends were trimmed by 5 bases and 8 bases, with 9 bases remaining between them. CDR1 and CDR2 from the germline V gene are SEHNR and FQNEAQ (reference sequence). The CDR3 protein is CASSREAEAFF. CDR3 nucleotide sequence: TGTGCCAGCAGCCGGGAAGCCGAAGCTTTCTTT.

This clone appeared a few times. As DNA, the CDR3 is TGTGCCAGCAGCTTACGTCCCAGGGAGACCCAGTACTTC. As protein: CASSLRPRETQYF. The chain recombines TRBV5-4 with TRBJ2-5; no definite D call. V gave up 2 bases and J gave up 5 bases, with 10 bases separating them. The length of the CDR3 is 13 residues. Germline lookup yields CDR1 SGHNT and CDR2 YYREEE (reference sequence).

This sequence joins TRBV2 and TRBJ1-4; D is ambiguous. Germline loops: CDR1 SNHLY, CDR2 FYNNEI. Trimming shortened V by 7 bases and J by 7 bases, and 10 bases separated the two germline ends. There are 12 residues in the CDR3. CDR3: CASTPRSEKLFF. The CDR3, as DNA: TGTGCCAGCACCCCCAGAAGTGAAAAACTGTTTTTT.

This clone was seen a few times. The chain couples TRBV9 to TRBJ2-7; TRBD2 agrees at 7 bases. The V segment lost 2 bases and the J segment 2 bases; nucleotides outside the gene matches: 7. CDR1 SGDLS and CDR2 YYNGEE come from the germline V gene. The CDR3 has 15 amino acids. The CDR3 region is CASSVFWGGAYEQYF. CDR3 nucleotides: TGTGCCAGCAGCGTTTTCTGGGGGGGGGCCTACGAGCAGTACTTC.

This clone has a handful of counts. This rearrangement joins TRBV2 to TRBJ2-7; 12 positions match TRBD2. Germline lookup yields CDR1 SNHLY and CDR2 FYNNEI. J gave up 5 bases and V 7 bases, and 21 bases lay outside the gene matches. The CDR3 totals 19 residues. The CDR3 DNA follows: TGTGCCAGCAAACCGACCGTGTCCGGGACTAGCGGGTCCTGGGACGAGCAGTACTTC. It yields the protein CASKPTVSGTSGSWDEQYF.

This clone has a count of ten or more. The chain couples TRBV5-4 to TRBJ2-3, with D possibly TRBD2 on 5 matching bases. This CDR3 comprises 13 residues. Per the germline V gene, CDR1 is SGHNT and CDR2 is YYREEE (reference sequence). Trimming pared 2 bases from V and 4 bases from J, leaving 8 bases between. The CDR3 loop reads CASSFPGADTQYF. The CDR3 nucleotides read TGTGCCAGCAGCTTCCCCGGGGCAGATACGCAGTATTTT.

This clone was seen only a few times. The chain is built from TRBV6-5 and TRBJ1-2, with unresolved D. The CDR3 length is 11 residues. The V and J ends lost 4 bases and 8 bases respectively, with 8 bases between them. Germline V gene data show CDR1 as MNHEY and CDR2 as SVGAGI. The CDR3 region is CASSSVVGYTF. The CDR3 DNA follows: TGTGCCAGCAGTTCCGTCGTGGGCTACACCTTC.

The chain is built from TRBV11-2 and TRBJ1-6, with D uncertain. This CDR3 contains 15 residues. Between the trimmed V and J ends, which lost 5 bases and 2 bases, there was a span of 10 bases. The germline CDR1 and CDR2 sequences are SGHAT and FQNNGV. In nucleotides, the CDR3 is TGTGCCAGCAGCCAGTCAGGTGCCTATAATTCACCCCTCCACTTT. This gives the protein CASSQSGAYNSPLHF.

The chain has TRBV6-1 and TRBJ2-2, with 7 bases aligning to TRBD2. V shed 5 bases and J 4 bases; nucleotides not matched to a gene: 4. There are 14 residues in the CDR3. Germline CDR1 reads MNHNS; CDR2 reads SASEGT. In DNA form, the CDR3 reads TGTGCCAGCAGTCCGGGGGGAGGCACCGGGGAGCTGTTTTTT. This sequence encodes CASSPGGGTGELFF.

V usage is TRBV7-2 and J usage is TRBJ1-2; the D is unclear. Germline CDR1 reads SGHTA; CDR2 reads FQGNSA. The CDR3 is 14 amino acids. V shed 1 base and J shed 4 bases, with 10 bases lying between them. This CDR3 is CASSLGGSSYGYTF. The CDR3 DNA sequence: TGTGCCAGCAGCTTAGGCGGCAGCTCCTATGGCTACACCTTC.

As DNA, the CDR3 is TGTGCCAGCAGTCCGGGGAGGGTGAACACTGAAGCTTTCTTT. Its translation: CASSPGRVNTEAFF. The genes are TRBV27 and TRBJ1-1; the D is unclear. V lost 5 bases and J 0 bases, leaving 10 bases between the germline ends. The CDR3 totals 14 residues. CDR1 and CDR2 from the germline V gene are MNHEY and SMNVEV (reference sequence).

This clone came up a few times. This chain links TRBV10-2 with TRBJ1-2; a weak D match, TRBD1 (5 bases). The CDR3 has 14 amino acids. V was clipped by 6 bases and J by 2 bases, with 13 bases between them. CDR1 is WSHSY and CDR2 is SAAADI in the germline V gene. The CDR3 DNA follows: TGCGCCAGCAGCTTACTTGGGGGGAACTATGGCTACACCTTC. Protein product: CASSLLGGNYGYTF.

The chain employs TRBV5-8 and TRBJ2-7; TRBD2 matches at 13 bases. Germline V CDR1 and CDR2: SGHTS, YDEGEE. V was pared by 3 bases and J by 1 base, with 4 bases of the junction left unmatched. The CDR3 is made up of 16 amino acids. DNA for the CDR3: TGTGCCAGCAGCTCGGGACTAGCGGGGCAATCCTACGAGCAGTACTTC. Its translation is CASSSGLAGQSYEQYF.

This clone was detected a few times. This chain joins TRBV25-1 and TRBJ1-1; TRBD1 aligns across 7 bases. Per the germline V gene, CDR1 is MGHDK and CDR2 is SYGVNS. V lost 1 base to trimming and J lost 5 bases; unmatched junction nucleotides: 7. The CDR3 totals 15 residues. CDR3 nucleotides: TGTGCCAGCAGTGAATTGACAGGGAGGCGAACTGAAGCTTTCTTT. Translating it yields CASSELTGRRTEAFF.

This clone turned up a few times. J is TRBJ2-3 and V is TRBV4-2; D is undetermined. V was pared by 1 base and J by 2 bases, with 7 bases between. The germline V gene encodes CDR1 LGHNA and CDR2 YNFKEQ. This CDR3 has 14 amino acids. CDR3 nucleotides: TGTGCCAGCAGCCAAGGAGAGGCCACAGATACGCAGTATTTT. Translated, it gives CASSQGEATDTQYF.

V is TRBV12-5 and J is TRBJ2-5; 11 positions match TRBD2. Germline V gene lookup returns CDR1 LGHNT and CDR2 FRNRAP. The CDR3 is 14 residues long. V was pared by 3 bases and J by 5 bases, with 2 bases of the junction left unmatched. This chain's CDR3 is CASGLPSGGETQYF. CDR3 coding DNA: TGTGCTAGTGGTTTACCTAGCGGGGGGGAGACCCAGTACTTC.

The chain joins TRBV10-3 to TRBJ1-1; 12 positions match TRBD1. This CDR3 has 14 residues. V lost 10 bases and J lost 6; bases outside the gene matches: 9. Germline CDR1 is ENHRY and CDR2 is SYGVKD. In DNA, the CDR3 is TGTGCCACCGGGACAGGGGGCGAAAGGGCTGAAGCTTTCTTT. Translated: CATGTGGERAEAFF.